The sequence of this TCR beta chain was determined in a study of OX40 agonist ivuxolimab in advanced cancers. The wider study: The patients received ivuxolimab by intravenous route every 2 weeks at 0.01 to 10 mg/kg. Points from the study as a whole: Some patients without response likewise showed low normalized clonal expansion. Clonal expansion by week 6 occurred in CD4+ and CD8+ blood T cells (at 0.1 to 3.0 mg/kg). Expanded peripheral T-cell antigen specificity went undetermined.

This clone was picked up one time. Antigen unknown. Clones were sequenced by immunoSEQ multiplex PCR, and TCRdb holds only the in-frame ones, with some missing. The sample records 58,000 or so clones, around 83% being singletons. V gave up 1 base and J gave up 1 base, with 10 bases separating them. The germline V gene has CDR1 MDHEN and CDR2 SYDVKM. The CDR3 is 15 residues long. The specimen comprised CD4+ or CD8+ T cells sorted from blood, sampled in a trial of the OX40 agonist ivuxolimab. The sequence came from an adult with an advanced solid tumor such as melanoma, head and neck, liver or kidney cancer. The rearrangement joins TRBV28 to TRBJ1-1; D gene unclear. The CDR3 DNA follows: TGTGCCAGCAGTTTATTATTTCAGGAGAACACTGAAGCTTTCTTT. This gives the protein CASSLLFQENTEAFF. Full variable domain (remainder filled in from reference TRBV28 and TRBJ1-1): DVKVTQSSRYLVKRTGEKVFLECVQDMDHENMFWYRQDPGLGLRLIYFSYDVKMKEKGDIPEGYSVSREKKERFSLILESASTNQTSMYLCASSLLFQENTEAFFGQGTRLTVV.